The next 5 T cell receptor beta chains were all read from a single sample in a study of T cells in Graves' hyperthyroidism and ophthalmopathy. Amplification yielded TCR beta CDR3 regions, with RNA transcripts as the source. First-round RT-PCR targeting the TCR CDR3 was performed with the HTBI primer set. TCRdb redid the calling of the multiplex PCR reads with MiXCR, one entry per CDR3 protein. This table has some 250,000 distinct CDR3 sequences, approximately 14% appearing once. Specimen: blood. These receptors all come from a woman aged 40-49 years with Graves' hyperthyroidism that later progressed to Graves' ophthalmopathy.

The genes are TRBV12-3 or TRBV12-4 and TRBJ2-7; 9 bases are shared with TRBD1. V dropped 6 bases and J dropped 7; count of bases not matched to a gene: 10. The CDR3 spans 14 residues. DNA of the CDR3: TGTGCCAGCAGACCGGGACAGGGACCGGGAGAGCAGTACTTC. This encodes CASRPGQGPGEQYF.

This clonotype was seen a few times. The rearrangement uses TRBV6-2 or TRBV6-3 and TRBJ2-7, with D possibly TRBD2 on 6 matching bases. Trimming took off 2 bases at V and 0 bases at J, with 20 bases between the two ends. Looked up from germline, CDR1 is MNHEY and CDR2 is SVGEGT. The CDR3 covers 18 residues. The CDR3 loop is CASSYPRSGRGRSYEQYF. CDR3 nucleotides: TGTGCCAGCAGTTACCCACGTTCCGGGCGGGGCCGCTCCTACGAGCAGTACTTC.

This clonotype was seen only a few times. A much more abundant neighbour one base away suggests this may be a read error. V and J are TRBV14 and TRBJ2-1, with a tentative D call TRBD2 (6 bases). Matching the DNA end better, TRBJ2-7 makes the J call doubtful. Germline CDR1 and CDR2: SGHDN and FVKESK. The CDR3 is 17 residues long. CDR3 amino acids: CASSQVLWDFSYNEQYF. CDR3 nucleotides: TGTGCCAGCAGCCAAGTGTTATGGGACTTCTCCTACAATGAGCAGTACTTC.

This clonotype was counted at least ten times. CDR3 loop: CASSLSPTGTIYF. In nucleotides, the CDR3 is TGTGCCAGCAGCTTATCTCCGACAGGGACCATATATTTT. The chain joins TRBV11-2 to TRBJ1-3; 7 bases match TRBD1. The trim removed 2 bases at V and 10 bases at J, leaving 5 bases unmatched. This CDR3 comprises 13 residues. Germline CDR1 and CDR2: SGHAT and FQNNGV.

This clonotype occurred many times. The chain links TRBV12-3 or TRBV12-4 to TRBJ2-7; TRBD1 matches at 8 bases. The CDR3 totals 14 residues. Germline trimming cut 3 bases from V and 3 bases from J; bases unmatched to any gene: 4. The CDR3 here is CASSFRGLGYEQYF. For the CDR3, the DNA is TGTGCCAGCAGTTTCAGGGGGCTGGGCTACGAGCAGTACTTC.